This note documents a single T cell receptor beta chain sequence. The data were obtained in a study of blood T cell repertoires in COVID-19. About the study: T cells, B-cell-depleted T cells, or PBMCs provided the cDNA or gDNA that served as material.

In the source study's methods: Reference gene primer amplification gave nucleated cell count estimates. TCRdb's copy holds only in-frame clones and misses some; the assay was immunoSEQ multiplex PCR. The V and J calls and clone size are taken from that table; D and trimming were inferred from the DNA. The repertoire includes 200,000 or so clones, 65% to 85% of them detected once, and 5.2% sits in the top ten. This clonotype was sampled from a woman aged 25 to 39 with acute or convalescent COVID-19. Sequenced sample: peripheral blood.

CDR3 residues: CASRRGTEAFF. For the CDR3, the DNA is TGTGCCAGCCGCAGGGGCACTGAAGCTTTCTTT. This chain joins TRBV6-5 and TRBJ1-1, with TRBD1 as a possible D gene (6 bases). The CDR3 totals 11 residues. The V and J ends lost 8 bases and 4 bases respectively, with 8 bases between them. CDR1 and CDR2 (germline): MNHEY, SVGAGI.